These 8 T cell receptor beta chains originate from one sample sequenced in a study of OX40 agonist ivuxolimab in advanced cancers. Sequenced by immunoSEQ multiplex PCR; TCRdb stores in-frame clones only, minus some. The sample has approximately 72,000 clones, roughly 88% seen once. The starting material was CD4+ or CD8+ T cells sorted from blood, obtained in a trial of the OX40 agonist ivuxolimab. Receptors were obtained from an adult with an advanced solid tumor such as melanoma, head and neck, liver or kidney cancer.

With respect to this clone: The junction differs from germline at one of its ends, possibly a read error. This specimen includes other DNA sequences encoding the same CDR3. The chain has TRBV19 and TRBJ1-1, with TRBD1 matching over 7 bases. The germline V gene has CDR1 LNHDA and CDR2 SQIVND (reference sequence). CDR3 length: 16 residues. CDR3 DNA sequence: TGTGCCAGTAGTATTAGACAGGGATTACAGAACACTGAGGCTTTCTTT. Its translation is CASSIRQGLQNTEAFF.

V is TRBV10-3 and J is TRBJ2-1; possible D gene TRBD1, 6 bases. This CDR3 is 15 amino acids long. CDR1 is ENHRY and CDR2 is SYGVKD in the germline V gene. Trimming took off 4 bases at V and 9 bases at J, with 19 bases between the two ends. The CDR3: CAISGKQGAEAEQFF. CDR3 bases: TGTGCCATCAGTGGGAAACAGGGTGCTGAGGCTGAGCAGTTCTTC.

Written as DNA, the CDR3 is TGTGCCAGCAGCGGGCAAGGTGGTGGAAACACCATATATTTT. This translates into CASSGQGGGNTIYF. V usage is TRBV5-4 and J usage is TRBJ1-3, with D unresolved. Trimming shortened V by 4 bases and J by 3 bases, and 11 bases separated the two germline ends. The CDR3 extends over 14 amino acids. The germline V gene has CDR1 SGHNT and CDR2 YYREEE (reference sequence).

This chain connects TRBV7-2 to TRBJ2-7; 8 bases line up with TRBD2. The CDR3 has 15 residues. J was trimmed by 4 bases and V by 7 bases; bases with no gene match: 12. Germline V gene lookup returns CDR1 SGHTA and CDR2 FQGNSA. The DNA for the CDR3 is TGTGCCAGCACCCTTAGTAGCGGGGCGGGATACGAGCAGTACTTC. Protein sequence: CASTLSSGAGYEQYF.

The J gene is TRBJ2-3, the V gene TRBV11-2; 8 bases line up with TRBD1. V was pared by 1 base and J by 9 bases, with 15 bases of the junction left unmatched. The CDR3 has 17 residues. CDR1 and CDR2 from the germline V gene are SGHAT and FQNNGV. CDR3 DNA: TGTGCCAGCAGCTTAGCCAGCCCCCGGCAGGGGGCCTTAACGCAGTATTTT. This translates into CASSLASPRQGALTQYF.

The genes are TRBV11-2 and TRBJ1-1; 9 positions agree with TRBD1. Germline CDR1 SGHAT, CDR2 FQNNGV. The length of the CDR3 is 15 residues. V trimming: 4 bases; J trimming: 1 base; junction bases outside the gene matches: 4. The CDR3 loop is CASSSSDRGNTEAFF. The CDR3 coding sequence is TGTGCCAGCAGCTCCTCGGACAGGGGGAACACTGAAGCTTTCTTT.

V usage is TRBV7-3 and J usage is TRBJ1-1; weak D call: TRBD1 (5 bases). The germline gives CDR1 SGHTA, CDR2 FQGTGA. Trimming pared 3 bases from V and 4 bases from J, leaving 12 bases between. The CDR3 sequence is 14 residues long. The CDR3 nucleotides read TGTGCCAGCAGCTTCGGGGGATCGGGCACTGAAGCTTTCTTT. This sequence encodes CASSFGGSGTEAFF.

The chain couples TRBV7-8 to TRBJ1-6; D is possibly TRBD1 (5 bases). The CDR3 has 16 amino acids. Germline values: CDR1 SGHVS, CDR2 FQNEAQ. Trimming pared 8 bases from V and 3 bases from J, leaving 17 bases between. The CDR3 DNA reads TGTGCCAGCCGGGGCGGGGGGGGAGGCTATAATTCACCCCTCCACTTT. This sequence encodes CASRGGGGGYNSPLHF.